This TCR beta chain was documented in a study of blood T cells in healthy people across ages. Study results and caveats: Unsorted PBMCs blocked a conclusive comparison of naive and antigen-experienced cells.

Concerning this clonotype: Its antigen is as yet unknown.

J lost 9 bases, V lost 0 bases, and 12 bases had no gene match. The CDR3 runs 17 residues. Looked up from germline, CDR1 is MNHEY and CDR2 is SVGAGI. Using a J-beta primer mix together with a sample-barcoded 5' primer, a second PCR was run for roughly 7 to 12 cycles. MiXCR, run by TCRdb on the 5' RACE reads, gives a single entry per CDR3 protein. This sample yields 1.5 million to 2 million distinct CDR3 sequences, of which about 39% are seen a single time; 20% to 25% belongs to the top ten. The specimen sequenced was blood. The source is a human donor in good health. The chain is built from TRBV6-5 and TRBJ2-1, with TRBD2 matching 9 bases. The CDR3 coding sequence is TGTGCCAGCAGTTACTCGGCTAGCGGGGAAAGCGTGGGTGAGCAGTTCTTC. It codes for CASSYSASGESVGEQFF.